This TCR beta chain was captured in a study of T cell changes during pregnancy in multiple sclerosis. The CDR3 spans 14 residues. Germline CDR1 reads ENHRY; CDR2 reads SYGVKD. With 8 bases removed from V and 0 bases from J, the gap between germline ends came to 10 bases. Generated by immunoSEQ multiplex PCR, the TCRdb table keeps only in-frame clones and is missing some. The table has 50,000 to 70,000 clones, 91% seen once; the top ten hold roughly 1.3%. The chain joins TRBV10-3 to TRBJ2-2, with a possible D match to TRBD1 (5 bases). This receptor was taken from a female donor in good health, enrolled as a control in a pregnancy study. The sequencing used peripheral blood, collected after pregnancy. The CDR3 loop is CAIGTGSNTGELFF. The CDR3 DNA sequence: TGTGCCATCGGAACAGGTTCGAACACCGGGGAGCTGTTTTTT.